These 29 T cell receptor beta chains share one sample of origin, sequenced in a study of Ad26.COV2.S vaccination and SARS-CoV-2 variants. Data came from immunoSEQ multiplex PCR; TCRdb stores just in-frame clones and leaves some out. The repertoire has over 400,000 clones, nearly 90% of them found once; the top ten carry approximately 2.5%. Regarding treatment: some 20 received Ad26.COV2.S at low or high dose, single or two shots; 5 received placebo; per-sample allocation not given. Vaccine and placebo recipients were sampled on day 63 after the first injection. Specimen: peripheral blood, collected in a trial of Ad26.COV2.S vaccine versus placebo. The receptor source for this set is a person aged 18 to 65 who received the Ad26.COV2.S COVID-19 vaccine or a placebo.

This clone was seen just once. The chain employs TRBV7-2 and TRBJ1-2, with 11 bases aligning to TRBD1. The V segment lost 0 bases and the J segment 6 bases; nucleotides outside the gene matches: 3. Germline values: CDR1 SGHTA, CDR2 FQGNSA. The CDR3 runs 15 residues. Here the CDR3 DNA reads TGTGCCAGCAGCTTAGCGAGGACAGGGGGCCATGGCTACACCTTC. Translating gives CASSLARTGGHGYTF.

The V call is TRBV7-3, the J call TRBJ1-6; weak D call: TRBD1 (5 bases). V gave up 4 bases and J gave up 12 bases, with 10 bases separating them. Germline V gene data show CDR1 as SGHTA and CDR2 as FQGTGA. The CDR3 spans 12 residues. CDR3 bases: TGTGCCAGCAGCTCAGGGAACGGACCCCTCCACTTT. Protein product: CASSSGNGPLHF.

The V gene is TRBV5-5, the J gene TRBJ2-2; 10 bases align to TRBD2. The CDR3 has 20 residues. CDR1 is SGHKS, CDR2 YYEKEE, per germline (reference sequence). Trimming took 0 bases from V and 2 from J; bases not matched to a gene: 13. The CDR3: CASSLGWLAGGFSNTGELFF. CDR3 DNA: TGTGCCAGCAGCTTGGGGTGGTTAGCGGGGGGATTTTCAAACACCGGGGAGCTGTTTTTT.

V usage is TRBV2 and J usage is TRBJ1-1; 7 bases match TRBD1. The CDR3 contains 14 residues. The J segment lost 3 bases and the V segment lost 7 bases, leaving 8 bases of the junction unmatched. The germline gives CDR1 SNHLY, CDR2 FYNNEI. The CDR3 here is CASTSQGKDTEAFF. As DNA, the CDR3 is TGTGCCAGCACATCACAGGGGAAAGACACTGAAGCTTTCTTT.

The chain joins TRBV15 to TRBJ1-4, with TRBD1 as a possible D gene (6 bases). Germline CDR1 reads LNHNV; CDR2 reads YYDKDF (reference sequence). The CDR3 totals 14 residues. V lost 4 bases and J 5 bases, leaving 11 bases between the germline ends. The chain's CDR3 is CATSTRGPNEKLFF. In nucleotides, the CDR3 is TGTGCCACCAGCACCCGGGGGCCAAATGAAAAACTGTTTTTT.

The CDR3 nucleotides are TGTGCCAGCAGTTGGACATCTGGAGGGGACGGGGAAAAACTGTTTTTT. Protein sequence: CASSWTSGGDGEKLFF. The V call is TRBV9, the J call TRBJ1-4, with D possibly matching TRBD1 (5 bases). The CDR3 runs to 16 residues. The V gene lost 5 bases and the J gene lost 8 bases, with 22 bases spanning the gap. In germline, CDR1 is SGDLS, CDR2 YYNGEE.

CDR3 in DNA: TGTGCCAGCGGACCTCAACCGTCCTACGAGCAGTACGTC. This gives the protein CASGPQPSYEQYV. V gene TRBV6-6 combines with J gene TRBJ2-7, with D unclear. V lost 8 bases and J 1 base, leaving 12 bases between the germline ends. CDR3 length: 13 amino acids. Germline CDR1 MNHNY, CDR2 SVGAGI (reference sequence).

V gene TRBV5-6 combines with J gene TRBJ2-7, with TRBD2 identical over 12 bases. V lost 3 bases, J lost 2 bases, and 3 bases stayed unmatched. This CDR3 spans 15 amino acids. Germline values: CDR1 SGHDT, CDR2 YYEEEE. CDR3 region: CASSWTSGDTYEQYF. The CDR3 nucleotides read TGTGCCAGCAGCTGGACTAGCGGGGATACCTACGAGCAGTACTTC.

V usage is TRBV19 and J usage is TRBJ1-1; D ambiguous. This CDR3 is 14 amino acids long. The germline V gene encodes CDR1 LNHDA and CDR2 SQIVND (reference sequence). Between the trimmed V and J ends, which lost 2 bases and 4 bases, there was a span of 11 bases. The CDR3 nucleotides are TGTGCCAGTAGTATAAGAGGAAGTGGCACTGAAGCTTTCTTT. Translation: CASSIRGSGTEAFF.

This clone was counted a single time. The chain carries TRBV11-3 and TRBJ2-3; 8 bases are shared with TRBD1. The junction had 10 bases not matched to a gene; V was cut back by 5 bases and J by 6 bases. Germline assignment: CDR1 SGHNT and CDR2 YENEEA. There are 15 residues in the CDR3. The CDR3 protein is CASSARTGYLDTQYF. As DNA, the CDR3 is TGTGCCAGCAGCGCGAGGACAGGGTACTTGGATACGCAGTATTTT.

The genes are TRBV7-2 and TRBJ2-5; D assignment may be TRBD1 or TRBD2 (5 bases each). The CDR3 covers 13 residues. V was shortened by 5 bases and J by 5 bases, with 12 bases between the two germline ends. Per germline, CDR1 SGHTA and CDR2 FQGNSA. DNA for the CDR3: TGTGCCAGCAGCACACTCAGGGAGGAGACCCAGTACTTC. It is translated as CASSTLREETQYF.

The gene calls are TRBV6-2 or TRBV6-3 and TRBJ2-3; 8 positions match TRBD1. This CDR3 spans 19 amino acids. From germline, CDR1 is MNHEY and CDR2 SVGEGT. Unmatched junction bases numbered 19, after V lost 2 bases and J lost 6 bases. In nucleotides, the CDR3 is TGTGCCAGCAGTTACCACCCAATTACGCAGGGGGCGGTTGGCGATACGCAGTATTTT. Protein product: CASSYHPITQGAVGDTQYF.

This clone was counted between two and nine times. This sequence joins TRBV20-1 and TRBJ1-2; TRBD1 might be the D (5 bases). The V end was cut by 6 bases, the J end by 6 bases, with 11 bases between. This CDR3 has 11 amino acids. Germline lookup yields CDR1 DFQATT and CDR2 SNEGSKA (reference sequence). CDR3 loop: CSAPGRDGYTF. The CDR3 DNA reads as TGCAGTGCCCCAGGGAGGGATGGCTACACCTTC.

J is TRBJ1-5 and V is TRBV28; D uncertain. V was trimmed by 5 bases and J by 6 bases, leaving 5 bases between them. The germline gives CDR1 MDHEN, CDR2 SYDVKM. The CDR3 is 11 residues long. CDR3 sequence reads: CASSHVQPQHF. For the CDR3, the DNA is TGTGCCAGCAGTCACGTTCAGCCCCAGCATTTT.

The gene calls are TRBV12-5 and TRBJ2-7; the match to TRBD2 covers 9 bases. This CDR3 is 17 amino acids long. CDR1 LGHNT and CDR2 FRNRAP come from the germline V gene. V lost 0 bases to trimming and J lost 3 bases; unmatched junction nucleotides: 9. CDR3: CASGLVLGQREDYEQYV. CDR3 nucleotides: TGTGCTAGTGGTTTGGTACTGGGGCAGCGGGAGGACTACGAGCAGTACGTC.

The chain couples TRBV6-1 to TRBJ2-7; 9 bases map to TRBD1. This CDR3 spans 14 amino acids. V lost 2 bases, J lost 4 bases, and 3 bases stayed unmatched. Germline assignment: CDR1 MNHNS and CDR2 SASEGT. This chain's CDR3 is CASSELGQGYEQYV. The CDR3 DNA is TGTGCCAGCAGTGAACTTGGACAGGGGTACGAGCAGTACGTC.

As regards this clone: The same CDR3 arises from other DNA sequences in this sample as well. V gene TRBV11-3 combines with J gene TRBJ1-2; TRBD1 matches at 7 bases. Trimming removed 5 bases from V and 3 bases from J; junction bases left unmatched: 3. The CDR3 covers 13 residues. Germline-derived CDR1 and CDR2 are SGHNT and YENEEA. The DNA for the CDR3 is TGTGCCAGCAGCCTCGGACAGGACTATGGCTACACCTTC. This translates into CASSLGQDYGYTF. The full variable domain, in which reference TRBV11-3 and TRBJ1-2 provide the parts outside the CDR3, is EAGVVQSPRYKIIEKKQPVAFWCNPISGHNTLYWYLQNLGQGPELLIRYENEEAVDDSQLPKDRFSAERLKGVDSTLKIQPAELGDSAVYLCASSLGQDYGYTFGSGTRLTVV.

The V gene is TRBV11-3, the J gene TRBJ2-2, with unresolved D. This CDR3 contains 12 residues. The V end lost 5 bases, the J end lost 6 bases, and 7 bases lay between the germline ends. Germline V gene lookup returns CDR1 SGHNT and CDR2 YENEEA. This CDR3 is CASSPLAGELFF. CDR3 in DNA: TGTGCCAGCAGCCCCTTAGCCGGGGAGCTGTTTTTT.

The chain couples TRBV19 to TRBJ1-5; D call uncertain. Trimming left V 6 bases short and J 5 bases short, with 11 bases between. Germline values: CDR1 LNHDA, CDR2 SQIVND (reference sequence). The CDR3 has 13 residues. The CDR3 here is CASRPDTHQPQHF. In nucleotides, the CDR3 is TGTGCCAGTAGGCCCGACACCCATCAGCCCCAGCATTTT.

The V and J genes are TRBV5-1 and TRBJ1-2; D is unresolved. In germline, CDR1 is SGHRS, CDR2 YFSETQ. The CDR3 is 14 amino acids. V dropped 0 bases and J dropped 1 base, with 7 bases sitting between them. The CDR3 DNA follows: TGCGCCAGCAGCTTGGGGGAGGATAACTATGGCTACACCTTC. This gives the protein CASSLGEDNYGYTF.

With respect to this clone: This may arise from a read error, as a much more abundant clone is one base away. Other DNA sequences from this sample encode an identical CDR3 as well. The chain uses TRBV7-2 and TRBJ2-7; D remains ambiguous. V was clipped by 1 base and J by 2 bases, with 3 bases between them. Germline V gene data show CDR1 as SGHTA and CDR2 as FQGNSA. This CDR3 has 12 residues. The CDR3 spells CASSLGAYEQYF. CDR3 DNA sequence: TGTGCCAGCAGCTTAGGGGCCTACGAGCAGTACTTC.

The chain carries TRBV5-4 and TRBJ2-7; D gene unclear. V was shortened by 0 bases and J by 4 bases, with 11 bases between the two germline ends. The CDR3 contains 14 residues. Per the germline V gene, CDR1 is SGHNT and CDR2 is YYREEE (reference sequence). CDR3 loop: CASSLGTREYEQYF. CDR3 sequence (DNA): TGTGCCAGCAGCTTGGGTACCAGAGAGTACGAGCAGTACTTC.

This clone was seen a few times. The chain has TRBV4-2 and TRBJ2-3; D unresolved. V lost 5 bases and J lost 10, with 13 bases in between. The CDR3 loop spans 12 amino acids. Germline lookup yields CDR1 LGHNA and CDR2 YNFKEQ. Here the CDR3 DNA reads TGTGCCAGCAGCTTCACCAGCCCCCCGCAGTATTTT. Translation: CASSFTSPPQYF.

This chain links TRBV2 with TRBJ1-2; 11 nucleotides match TRBD1. Germline values: CDR1 SNHLY, CDR2 FYNNEI. V gave up 8 bases and J gave up 3 bases; unmatched junction bases: 11. This CDR3 has 16 amino acids. In nucleotides, the CDR3 is TGTGCCAGCGGGGGACAGGGGGGCTATCCCTACTATGGCTACACCTTC. Translation: CASGGQGGYPYYGYTF.

This sequence joins TRBV28 and TRBJ2-5, with 13 bases matching TRBD2. V lost 5 bases, J lost 3 bases, and 12 bases stayed unmatched. The CDR3 runs to 18 residues. The V gene's germline CDR1 is MDHEN and CDR2 SYDVKM. The CDR3 DNA reads TGTGCCAGCAGTGTATACGGGACTAGCGGGGTGAAAGAAGAGACCCAGTACTTC. Amino acid sequence: CASSVYGTSGVKEETQYF.

The chain employs TRBV2 and TRBJ2-1; the match to TRBD1 covers 12 bases. Germline V CDR1 and CDR2: SNHLY, FYNNEI. The CDR3 is 13 amino acids. V gave up 11 bases and J gave up 15 bases; unmatched junction bases: 14. CDR3 loop: CARERGQGALPFF. CDR3 nucleotides: TGTGCCCGGGAGAGGGGACAGGGGGCGCTTCCGTTCTTC.

The CDR3 DNA reads as TGTGCCAGCAGCTTGGGACAGGGGGTTTACGAGCAGTACTTC. Its translation is CASSLGQGVYEQYF. The chain uses TRBV5-6 and TRBJ2-7; the match to TRBD1 covers 9 bases. This CDR3 has 14 residues. Germline loops: CDR1 SGHDT, CDR2 YYEEEE. V gave up 0 bases and J gave up 4 bases; unmatched junction bases: 2.

This rearrangement joins TRBV18 to TRBJ1-5; D is possibly TRBD1 (5 bases). Looked up from germline, CDR1 is KGHSH and CDR2 is LQKENI. The length of the CDR3 is 15 residues. V shed 2 bases and J shed 4 bases, with 12 bases lying between them. For the CDR3, the DNA is TGTGCCAGCTCACCAGGCAGGGCGGGGAATCAGCCCCAGCATTTT. Translated, it gives CASSPGRAGNQPQHF.

This rearrangement joins TRBV7-2 to TRBJ1-2; D unresolved. V lost 5 bases and J 7 bases, leaving 23 bases between the germline ends. The germline gives CDR1 SGHTA, CDR2 FQGNSA. This CDR3 comprises 16 residues. CDR3: CASSPDRQKTYAGYTF. In DNA, the CDR3 is TGTGCCAGCAGCCCCGATCGGCAGAAGACTTACGCTGGCTACACCTTC.